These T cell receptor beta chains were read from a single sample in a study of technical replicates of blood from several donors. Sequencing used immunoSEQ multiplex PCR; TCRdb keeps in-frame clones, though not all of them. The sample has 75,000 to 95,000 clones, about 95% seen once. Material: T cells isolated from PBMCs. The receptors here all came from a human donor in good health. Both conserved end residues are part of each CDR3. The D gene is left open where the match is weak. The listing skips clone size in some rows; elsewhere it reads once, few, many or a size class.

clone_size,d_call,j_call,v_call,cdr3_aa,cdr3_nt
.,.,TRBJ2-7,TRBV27,CASSSPQAYYEQYF,TGTGCCAGCAGTTCACCACAGGCCTACTACGAGCAGTACTTC
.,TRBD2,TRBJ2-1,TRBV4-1,CASSSLGVSGRYNEQFF,TGCGCCAGCAGCTCGTTGGGGGTTAGCGGGAGGTACAATGAGCAGTTCTTC
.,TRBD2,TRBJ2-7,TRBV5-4,CASSLAGVAPYEQYF,TGTGCCAGCAGCTTAGCGGGAGTGGCCCCCTACGAGCAGTACTTC
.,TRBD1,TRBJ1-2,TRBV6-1,CASSEYVTGEVYGYTF,TGTGCCAGCAGTGAATACGTGACAGGGGAGGTCTATGGCTACACCTTC
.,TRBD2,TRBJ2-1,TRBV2,CASSDTGGLAGNEQFF,TGTGCCAGCAGTGACACGGGTGGACTAGCCGGCAATGAGCAGTTCTTC
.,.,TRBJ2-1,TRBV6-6,CASSELGARYNEQFF,TGTGCCAGCAGTGAGTTGGGAGCCCGATACAATGAGCAGTTCTTC
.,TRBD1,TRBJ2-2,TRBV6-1,CASSWEGQGAGELFF,TGTGCCAGCAGCTGGGAGGGACAGGGGGCCGGGGAGCTGTTTTTT
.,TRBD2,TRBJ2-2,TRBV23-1,CAPELAGGPNTGELFF,TGCGCCCCCGAACTTGCGGGGGGCCCGAACACCGGGGAGCTGTTTTTT
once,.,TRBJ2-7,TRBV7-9,CASSAGPEQYF,TGTGCCAGCAGCGCTGGGCCCGAGCAGTACTTC
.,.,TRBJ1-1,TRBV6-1,CASSERGGNTEAFF,TGTGCCAGCAGTGAAAGGGGGGGGAACACTGAAGCTTTCTTT
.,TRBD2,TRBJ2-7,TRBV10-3,CAISEQRGSYEQYF,TGTGCCATCAGTGAACAGCGGGGGTCCTACGAGCAGTACTTC
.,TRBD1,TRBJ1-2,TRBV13,CASSLGTGSGYTF,TGTGCCAGCAGCCTAGGGACAGGGAGTGGCTACACCTTC
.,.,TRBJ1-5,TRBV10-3,CAISLQADGQPQHF,TGTGCCATCAGTCTACAAGCGGACGGGCAGCCCCAGCATTTT
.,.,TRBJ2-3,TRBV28,CASSLLGDAEDTQYF,TGTGCCAGCAGTTTATTGGGAGACGCTGAGGATACGCAGTATTTT
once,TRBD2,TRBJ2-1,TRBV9,CASSAGLAGGVSSYNEQFF,TGTGCCAGCAGCGCGGGACTAGCGGGGGGAGTTAGCTCCTACAATGAGCAGTTCTTC
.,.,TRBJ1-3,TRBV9,CASSVAQARGTIYF,TGTGCCAGCAGCGTAGCTCAGGCCCGGGGCACCATATATTTT
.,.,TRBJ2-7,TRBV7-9,CASSLEQGYSYEQYF,TGTGCCAGCAGCTTAGAACAGGGTTATTCCTACGAGCAGTACTTC
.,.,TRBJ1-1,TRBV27,CASKAPSLGGAPTEAFF,TGTGCCAGCAAGGCGCCATCCTTGGGGGGGGCGCCCACTGAAGCTTTCTTT
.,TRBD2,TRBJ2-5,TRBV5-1,CASSVAGIQETQYF,TGCGCCAGCAGCGTAGCGGGGATCCAAGAGACCCAGTACTTC
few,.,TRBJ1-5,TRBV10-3,CATGGRSGNQPQHF,TGTGCCACCGGGGGAAGGAGTGGCAATCAGCCCCAGCATTTT
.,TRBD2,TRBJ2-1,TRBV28,CASRTSGIYNEQFF,TGTGCCAGCAGGACTAGCGGGATCTACAATGAGCAGTTCTTC
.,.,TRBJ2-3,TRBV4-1,CASSQVGGIGTQYF,TGCGCCAGCAGCCAAGTTGGCGGGATTGGTACGCAGTATTTT
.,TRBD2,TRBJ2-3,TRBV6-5,CASSSRASGSTDTQYF,TGTGCCAGCAGTTCCCGGGCTAGCGGGAGCACAGATACGCAGTATTTT
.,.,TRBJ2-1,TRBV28,CASSLTGYSYNEQFF,TGTGCCAGCAGCCTCACAGGGTATAGCTACAATGAGCAGTTCTTC
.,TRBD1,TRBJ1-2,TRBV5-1,CASSPGQGAGYTF,TGCGCCAGCAGCCCGGGACAGGGCGCTGGCTACACCTTC
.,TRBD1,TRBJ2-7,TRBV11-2,CASSLVGRTGVDEQYF,TGTGCCAGCAGCTTAGTTGGGCGGACAGGCGTGGACGAGCAGTACTTC
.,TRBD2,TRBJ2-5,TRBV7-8,CASSLSLAGVETQYF,TGTGCCAGCAGCTTAAGTCTAGCGGGGGTGGAGACCCAGTACTTC
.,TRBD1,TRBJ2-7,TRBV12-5,CASGLYGTGGALVSEQYF,TGTGCTAGTGGTTTGTACGGGACAGGGGGCGCATTGGTGAGTGAGCAGTACTTC
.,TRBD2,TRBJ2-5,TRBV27,CASIGLAGGSQETQYF,TGTGCCAGCATAGGACTAGCGGGAGGATCCCAAGAGACCCAGTACTTC
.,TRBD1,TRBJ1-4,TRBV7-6,CASSVTGGREKLFF,TGTGCCAGCAGCGTTACAGGGGGCAGGGAAAAACTGTTTTTT
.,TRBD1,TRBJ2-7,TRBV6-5,CASTPDRGYEQYF,TGTGCCAGCACCCCGGACAGGGGATACGAGCAGTACTTC
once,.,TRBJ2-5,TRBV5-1,CASSSRSEETQYF,TGCGCCAGCAGCTCCCGGAGTGAAGAGACCCAGTACTTC
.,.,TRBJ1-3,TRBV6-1,CASSLQGYLGNTIYF,TGTGCCAGCAGCCTTCAGGGATATCTTGGAAACACCATATATTTT
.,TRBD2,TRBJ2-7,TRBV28,CASSPTGAGGPTYEQYF,TGTGCCAGCAGTCCTACGGGAGCGGGAGGGCCAACCTACGAGCAGTACTTC
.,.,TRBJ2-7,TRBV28,CASSLVSDEQYF,TGTGCCAGCAGCCTTGTATCGGACGAGCAGTACTTC
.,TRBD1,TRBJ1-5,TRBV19,CASSEGQGRLQPQHF,TGTGCCAGTAGTGAAGGACAGGGCAGGCTACAGCCCCAGCATTTT
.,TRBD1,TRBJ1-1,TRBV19,CASSRDRGTEAFF,TGTGCCAGTAGCCGGGACAGGGGTACTGAAGCTTTCTTT
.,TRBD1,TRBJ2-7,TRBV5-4,CASSLGGTGGAEQYF,TGTGCCAGCAGCTTGGGCGGGACAGGGGGAGCCGAGCAGTACTTC
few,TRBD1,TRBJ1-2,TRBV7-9,CASSSRDRDNYGYTF,TGTGCCAGCAGCTCCCGGGACAGGGATAACTATGGCTACACCTTC
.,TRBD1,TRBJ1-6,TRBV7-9,CASSLSRAGQGASPLHF,TGTGCCAGCAGCTTATCCCGGGCCGGACAGGGGGCCTCACCCCTCCACTTT
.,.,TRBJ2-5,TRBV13,CASSLAQGSTETQYF,TGTGCCAGCAGCTTAGCGCAGGGATCCACGGAGACCCAGTACTTC
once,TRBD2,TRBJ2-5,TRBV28,CASSSTEREGIQETQYF,TGTGCCAGCAGTTCGACCGAGCGGGAGGGGATCCAAGAGACCCAGTACTTC
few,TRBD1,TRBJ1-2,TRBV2,CAGLRQGALYGYTF,TGTGCCGGACTTAGACAGGGGGCCCTCTATGGCTACACCTTC
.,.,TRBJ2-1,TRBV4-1,CASSVRFGSPLYNEQFF,TGCGCCAGCAGCGTACGGTTCGGGAGTCCCCTCTACAATGAGCAGTTCTTC
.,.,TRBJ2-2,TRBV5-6,CASSLAYQGNTGELFF,TGTGCCAGCAGCTTGGCTTATCAGGGGAACACCGGGGAGCTGTTTTTT
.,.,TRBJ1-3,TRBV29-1,CSAGQSTGNTIYF,TGCAGCGCAGGACAGTCGACTGGAAACACCATATATTTT
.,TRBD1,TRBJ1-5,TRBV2,CASRDREFNQPQHF,TGTGCCAGCAGGGACAGGGAGTTCAATCAGCCCCAGCATTTT
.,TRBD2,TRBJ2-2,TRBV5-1,CASSLPSGQEIFTGELFF,TGCGCCAGCAGCTTGCCTAGCGGGCAGGAGATCTTCACCGGGGAGCTGTTTTTT
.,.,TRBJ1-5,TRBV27,CASSFRVSNQPQHF,TGTGCCAGCAGTTTCAGGGTTAGCAATCAGCCCCAGCATTTT
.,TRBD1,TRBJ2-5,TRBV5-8,CASSPWDRGRETQYF,TGTGCCAGCAGCCCATGGGACAGGGGGAGGGAGACCCAGTACTTC
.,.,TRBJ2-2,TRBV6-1,CASSEVRSTGELFF,TGTGCCAGCAGTGAAGTCCGGTCCACCGGGGAGCTGTTTTTT